The 9 T cell receptor beta chains listed next were all sequenced from one sample in a study of graft-versus-host responses after intestinal transplantation. The method was immunoSEQ multiplex PCR; TCRdb's version includes in-frame clones alone and lacks a portion of them. The top ten clones hold about 3.8% of a sample with around 16,000 clones, roughly 84% of them seen once. The authors processed graft tissue to release intraepithelial and lamina propria lymphocytes. The sample here was ileum tissue, taken roughly 600 days after intestinal transplantation. The source of these receptors is a human patient who received an intestinal transplant, so some T cells may come from the graft donor.

This clone was picked up a small number of times. The chain combines TRBV7-9 with TRBJ1-6; unclear D gene. This CDR3 is 17 amino acids long. CDR1 SEHNR and CDR2 FQNEAQ come from the germline V gene (reference sequence). Trimming removed 4 bases at V and 7 bases at J, with 20 bases between. The CDR3 loop is CASSSHSGMIGNSPLHF. CDR3 bases: TGTGCCAGCAGCTCCCACAGTGGAATGATAGGGAATTCACCCCTCCACTTT.

The CDR3 nucleotides read TGTGCCAGCAGTGACTCGATTGAGGGACAGAGGAACACTGAAGCTTTCTTT. Protein sequence: CASSDSIEGQRNTEAFF. This chain connects TRBV6-4 to TRBJ1-1, with 7 bases identical to TRBD1. The CDR3 has 17 amino acids. J lost 1 base, V lost 0 bases, and 8 bases had no gene match. The germline gives CDR1 MRHNA, CDR2 SNTAGT.

The V and J genes are TRBV6-4 and TRBJ2-1, with 15 bases identical to TRBD2. CDR1 and CDR2 (germline): MRHNA, SNTAGT. V was clipped by 4 bases and J by 7 bases; unmatched bases: 2. This CDR3 has 15 amino acids. CDR3 protein: CASSVGLAGGNEQFF. The CDR3 coding sequence is TGTGCCAGCAGTGTCGGACTAGCGGGGGGGAATGAGCAGTTCTTC.

The chain carries TRBV19 and TRBJ1-2, with 9 bases identical to TRBD1. This CDR3 has 15 amino acids. With 3 bases clipped from V and 5 bases from J, the junction kept 7 bases outside the gene matches. CDR1 is LNHDA, CDR2 SQIVND, per germline (reference sequence). Written as DNA, the CDR3 is TGTGCCAGTAGTATCCCCACCGGGACAGGGTATGGCTACACCTTC. It is translated as CASSIPTGTGYGYTF.

The chain combines TRBV18 with TRBJ2-7; maybe TRBD1 (6 bases). V shed 4 bases and J shed 2 bases, with 15 bases lying between them. Germline assignment: CDR1 KGHSH and CDR2 LQKENI. CDR3 length equals 15 residues. The CDR3 loop reads CASSLDRSRAYEQYF. The CDR3 bases are TGTGCCAGCTCACTCGACAGGTCGAGGGCCTACGAGCAGTACTTC.

The chain links TRBV19 to TRBJ2-1; 8 bases align to TRBD2. V lost 7 bases to trimming and J lost 7 bases; unmatched junction nucleotides: 12. The CDR3 has 15 residues. CDR1 is LNHDA and CDR2 is SQIVND in the germline V gene (reference sequence). In nucleotides, the CDR3 is TGTGCCAGTACCCACTACGCGGGGGGCGGGAATGAGCAGTTCTTC. Its translation: CASTHYAGGGNEQFF.

This chain links TRBV15 with TRBJ2-3, with D unresolved. CDR3 length: 11 amino acids. The germline V gene has CDR1 LNHNV and CDR2 YYDKDF (reference sequence). V shed 7 bases and J shed 1 base, with 3 bases lying between them. Here the CDR3 reads CATKGTDTQYF. In DNA, the CDR3 is TGTGCCACCAAGGGCACAGATACGCAGTATTTT.

Concerning this clone: The sample holds other DNA sequences that translate to the same CDR3. The genes are TRBV7-2 and TRBJ2-1, with 11 nucleotides matching TRBD1. Trimming removed 3 bases from V and 9 bases from J; junction bases left unmatched: 7. CDR3 length: 15 residues. Germline CDR1 SGHTA, CDR2 FQGNSA. The CDR3 loop is CASSFRTGGGGEQFF. The CDR3 region has the DNA TGTGCCAGCAGCTTCAGGACAGGGGGCGGGGGTGAGCAGTTCTTC.

A word on this clone: No conserved phenylalanine or tryptophan is present at the end of the CDR3, so a read error is the likely explanation. The chain uses TRBV6-1 and TRBJ2-7; D unclear. Trimming removed 8 bases from V and 5 bases from J, with 7 bases in between. The germline gives CDR1 MNHNS, CDR2 SASEGT. The CDR3 is made up of 10 amino acids. CDR3 sequence reads: CASVMNEQYL. The CDR3 DNA reads TGTGCCAGCGTAATGAACGAGCAGTACCTC.